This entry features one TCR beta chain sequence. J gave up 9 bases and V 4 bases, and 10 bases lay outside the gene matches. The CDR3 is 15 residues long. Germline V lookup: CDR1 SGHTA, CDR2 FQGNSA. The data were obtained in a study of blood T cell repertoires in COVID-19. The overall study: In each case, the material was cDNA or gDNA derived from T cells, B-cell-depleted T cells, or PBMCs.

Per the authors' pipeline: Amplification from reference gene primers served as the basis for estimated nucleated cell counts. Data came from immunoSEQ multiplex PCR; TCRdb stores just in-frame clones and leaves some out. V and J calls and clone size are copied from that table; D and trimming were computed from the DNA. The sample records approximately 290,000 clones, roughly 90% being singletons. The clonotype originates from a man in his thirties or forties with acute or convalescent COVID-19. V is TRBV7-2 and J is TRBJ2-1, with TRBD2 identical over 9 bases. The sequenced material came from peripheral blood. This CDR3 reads CASSSSTSGRLEQFF. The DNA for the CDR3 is TGTGCCAGCAGCTCCTCGACTAGCGGTAGACTTGAGCAGTTCTTC. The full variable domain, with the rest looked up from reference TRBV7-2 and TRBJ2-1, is GAGVSQSPSNKVTEKGKDVELRCDPISGHTALYWYRQSLGQGLEFLIYFQGNSAPDKSGLPSDRFSAERTGGSVSTLTIQRTQQEDSAVYLCASSSSTSGRLEQFFGPGTRLTVL.